What follows are 20 T cell receptor beta chains derived from one specimen sequenced in a study of spatial heterogeneity in lung cancer. MiXCR was run by TCRdb on the 5' RACE reads, yielding one entry per CDR3 protein. The repertoire has about 22,000 distinct CDR3 sequences, just under 6% of them found once; the top ten carry under 45%. Time point of the sample: sample taken at primary tumor resection. Sample: PBMCs, taken at surgery. All receptors derive from a male donor with early-stage non-small cell lung cancer.

Only a few counts were recorded for this clonotype. V is TRBV7-8 and J is TRBJ1-4, with a weak D call TRBD1 (6 bases). Trimming stripped 6 bases from V and 7 bases from J, with 12 bases between. Germline V gene data show CDR1 as SGHVS and CDR2 as FQNEAQ. The CDR3 is 13 residues long. CDR3 coding DNA: TGTGCCAGCAGGCGAACAGGGATTGAAAAACTGTTTTTT. As protein: CASRRTGIEKLFF.

With respect to this clonotype: It may be a read error: a sequence one base away is much more abundant. As the CDR3 is not closed by the conserved phenylalanine or tryptophan, this likely results from a read error. V usage is TRBV6-5 and J usage is TRBJ2-7; TRBD1 agrees at 7 bases. Trimming cost V 0 bases and J 2 bases; bases outside gene matches: 4. The CDR3 runs 15 residues. Germline V lookup: CDR1 MNHEY, CDR2 SVGAGI. The CDR3 DNA reads TGTGCCAGCAGTTACTCTCTACAGGGGCCCTACGAGCAGTACTTA. It encodes CASSYSLQGPYEQYL.

In this sample, this clonotype turned up many times. The chain combines TRBV18 with TRBJ1-4; TRBD1 agrees at 10 bases. The CDR3 totals 16 residues. In germline, CDR1 is KGHSH, CDR2 LQKENI. V was clipped by 6 bases and J by 0 bases; unmatched bases: 4. This chain's CDR3 is CASSLGTGATNEKLFF. CDR3 in DNA: TGTGCCAGCTCCCTCGGGACAGGGGCAACTAATGAAAAACTGTTTTTT.

This clonotype has a count of ten or more. The chain is built from TRBV5-1 and TRBJ1-5; D gene ambiguous. The germline V gene encodes CDR1 SGHRS and CDR2 YFSETQ. There are 14 residues in the CDR3. Trimming removed 2 bases from V and 6 bases from J, with 12 bases in between. The CDR3, as DNA: TGCGCCAGCAGCTTTGTAGTGGGGAGTCAGCCCCAGCATTTT. Its protein is CASSFVVGSQPQHF.

This clonotype has at least ten counts. This chain joins TRBV19 and TRBJ2-3; D is perhaps TRBD1 or TRBD2 (6 bases each). Germline V gene data show CDR1 as LNHDA and CDR2 as SQIVND (reference sequence). With 5 bases removed from V and 2 bases from J, the gap between germline ends came to 11 bases. The length of the CDR3 is 14 residues. CDR3 DNA sequence: TGTGCCAGTAGTTCGGGGGCCACCACAGATACGCAGTATTTT. It codes for CASSSGATTDTQYF.

This clonotype was detected ten times or more. The rearrangement uses TRBV3-1 and TRBJ1-1; 9 nucleotides agree with TRBD1. The CDR3 is 19 residues long. Unmatched junction bases numbered 16, after V lost 1 base and J lost 4 bases. Germline assignment: CDR1 LGHDT and CDR2 YNNKEL (reference sequence). The CDR3 region has the DNA TGTGCCAGCAGCCAAGCGGCAGGGACAGGGCTTAGCCCCTTCACTGAAGCTTTCTTT. Protein: CASSQAAGTGLSPFTEAFF.

The genes are TRBV20-1 and TRBJ2-3, with 11 nucleotides matching TRBD2. Germline V gene lookup returns CDR1 DFQATT and CDR2 SNEGSKA (reference sequence). V lost 5 bases, J lost 1 base, and 5 bases stayed unmatched. This CDR3 is 15 amino acids long. The CDR3 DNA reads as TGCAGTGCTTTTTTAGCGGGAGGGGGCACAGATACGCAGTATTTT. Its translation is CSAFLAGGGTDTQYF.

This clonotype was found many times. This chain uses TRBV27 with TRBJ1-4; the D gene is possibly TRBD1 (5 bases). Deletions cut 3 bases from V and 7 bases from J, with 15 bases between. There are 15 residues in the CDR3. From germline, CDR1 is MNHEY and CDR2 SMNVEV (reference sequence). The CDR3 coding sequence is TGTGCCAGCAGTTTCTTTCAGGGAGGGAGTGAAAAACTGTTTTTT. It is translated as CASSFFQGGSEKLFF.

This clonotype appeared many times. The CDR3 loop reads CASSPEGATDTQYF. The CDR3 DNA reads as TGTGCCAGCAGCCCTGAAGGGGCCACAGATACGCAGTATTTT. The chain is built from TRBV7-2 and TRBJ2-3; maybe TRBD1 (5 bases). Looked up from germline, CDR1 is SGHTA and CDR2 is FQGNSA. V was pared by 5 bases and J by 2 bases, with 11 bases between. The CDR3 runs to 14 residues.

The chain couples TRBV27 to TRBJ1-5, with D perhaps TRBD1 (6 bases). The germline CDR1 and CDR2 sequences are MNHEY and SMNVEV (reference sequence). Trimming removed 6 bases at V and 5 bases at J, with 8 bases between. The CDR3 extends over 12 amino acids. In DNA form, the CDR3 reads TGTGCCAGCAGGAGGGGGGATCAGCCCCAGCATTTT. Amino acid sequence: CASRRGDQPQHF.

This clonotype occurred many times. This chain links TRBV20-1 with TRBJ1-5; TRBD1 might be the D (5 bases). This CDR3 has 12 residues. Trimming took 6 bases from V and 7 from J, leaving 13 bases between them. CDR1 DFQATT and CDR2 SNEGSKA come from the germline V gene (reference sequence). The CDR3 sequence is CSAPRDGQPQHF. Written as DNA, the CDR3 is TGCAGTGCCCCAAGGGACGGGCAGCCCCAGCATTTT.

In this sample, this clonotype turned up many times. The genes are TRBV15 and TRBJ1-2, with D uncertain. V lost 0 bases to trimming and J lost 4 bases, with 18 bases between them. CDR1 LNHNV and CDR2 YYDKDF come from the germline V gene (reference sequence). The CDR3 length is 17 residues. CDR3 sequence reads: CATSRDRKGGLGYGYTF. CDR3 DNA sequence: TGTGCCACCAGCAGAGATCGGAAGGGCGGTCTAGGCTATGGCTACACCTTC. Full variable domain (rest looked up from reference TRBV15 and TRBJ1-2): DAMVIQNPRYQVTQFGKPVTLSCSQTLNHNVMYWYQQKSSQAPKLLFHYYDKDFNNEADTPDNFQSRRPNTSFCFLDIRSPGLGDTAMYLCATSRDRKGGLGYGYTFGSGTRLTVV.

This clonotype was seen repeatedly, ten times or more. This chain joins TRBV19 and TRBJ2-1; D assignment may be TRBD1 or TRBD2 (5 bases each). Trimming pared 5 bases from V and 6 bases from J, leaving 17 bases between. This CDR3 has 15 amino acids. From germline, CDR1 is LNHDA and CDR2 SQIVND (reference sequence). This CDR3 is CASSPPGRPPNEQFF. CDR3 nucleotide sequence: TGTGCCAGTAGTCCCCCAGGGAGACCACCCAATGAGCAGTTCTTC.

This clonotype was seen ten or more times. The genes are TRBV28 and TRBJ2-3; possibly TRBD1 for D (6 bases). The CDR3 loop spans 16 amino acids. Germline V gene sequence: CDR1 MDHEN, CDR2 SYDVKM. Trimming left V 6 bases short and J 0 bases short, with 16 bases between. The DNA of the CDR3 is TGTGCCAGCAGACTCTGGACAGCTACTAGCACAGATACGCAGTATTTT. This sequence encodes CASRLWTATSTDTQYF. Looking up the rest from reference TRBV28 and TRBJ2-3 gives the full variable domain: DVKVTQSSRYLVKRTGEKVFLECVQDMDHENMFWYRQDPGLGLRLIYFSYDVKMKEKGDIPEGYSVSREKKERFSLILESASTNQTSMYLCASRLWTATSTDTQYFGPGTRLTVL.

This clonotype showed up many times. The J gene is TRBJ2-5, the V gene TRBV11-2; possibly TRBD2 for D (6 bases). The CDR3 is made up of 15 amino acids. From germline, CDR1 is SGHAT and CDR2 FQNNGV. V was pared by 6 bases and J by 1 base, with 15 bases between. CDR3: CASRAMGGGQETQYF. The CDR3, as DNA: TGTGCCAGCAGGGCGATGGGAGGAGGCCAAGAGACCCAGTACTTC.

The sample holds a few counts of this clonotype. The rearrangement joins TRBV29-1 to TRBJ2-5; D gene uncertain. V lost 3 bases, J lost 5 bases, and 4 bases lay in between. CDR1 and CDR2 from the germline V gene are SQVTM and ANQGSEA. This CDR3 is 10 amino acids long. CDR3 DNA: TGCAGCGTTGATGTGGAGACCCAGTACTTC. Translation: CSVDVETQYF.

There are many counts of this clonotype. The rearrangement links TRBV9 to TRBJ2-7; D is perhaps TRBD2 (5 bases). CDR1 and CDR2 (germline): SGDLS, YYNGEE. This CDR3 is built from 14 residues. The germline V and J ends were trimmed by 3 bases and 2 bases, with 12 bases remaining between them. The CDR3: CASSGSGVTYEQYF. The CDR3 DNA sequence: TGTGCCAGCAGCGGTTCCGGGGTAACCTACGAGCAGTACTTC.

This clonotype qualifies as medium-sized. This chain joins TRBV7-9 and TRBJ2-3; D not certain. Germline assignment: CDR1 SEHNR and CDR2 FQNEAQ (reference sequence). CDR3 size: 11 residues. Trimming removed 3 bases from V and 2 bases from J, with 0 bases in between. The CDR3 here is CASSFTDTQYF. The CDR3 DNA sequence: TGTGCCAGCAGCTTCACAGATACGCAGTATTTT.

At least ten counts were recorded for this clonotype. The CDR3 region is CASRGEKLFF. CDR3 bases: TGTGCCAGCAGGGGGGAAAAACTGTTTTTT. The chain has TRBV12-3 or TRBV12-4 and TRBJ1-4; D is ambiguous. The CDR3 is 10 residues long. Between the trimmed V and J ends, which lost 6 bases and 8 bases, there was a span of 4 bases.

This clonotype was counted ten times or more. The rearrangement uses TRBV29-1 and TRBJ1-1; D may be TRBD1 (5 bases). Between the trimmed V and J ends, which lost 7 bases and 1 base, there was a span of 19 bases. The CDR3 totals 15 residues. Germline V CDR1 and CDR2: SQVTM, ANQGSEA. CDR3 residues: CSAPNIWGGNTEAFF. CDR3 nucleotides: TGCAGCGCCCCAAACATCTGGGGGGGGAACACTGAAGCTTTCTTT.